What follows are 13 T cell receptor beta chains derived from one specimen sequenced in a study of blood T cell repertoires in COVID-19. Produced via immunoSEQ multiplex PCR; TCRdb's table is partial and in-frame only. The sample consists of over 150,000 clones, around 80% of them appearing once. Input material: PBMCs or T cells enriched from blood (not recorded which). Every receptor here comes from a woman in her 70s in a cohort exposed to, infected with or recovered from COVID-19 (not recorded which).

The rearrangement joins TRBV5-4 to TRBJ2-7; D gene ambiguous. V was clipped by 0 bases and J by 5 bases, with 9 bases between them. Germline V gene lookup returns CDR1 SGHNT and CDR2 YYREEE (reference sequence). This CDR3 spans 13 amino acids. CDR3 DNA sequence: TGTGCCAGCAGCTTGGACCGGGTGGACGAGCAGTACTTC. Protein product: CASSLDRVDEQYF. Using reference TRBV5-4 and TRBJ2-7 for the parts outside the CDR3, the full variable domain is ETGVTQSPTHLIKTRGQQVTLRCSSQSGHNTVSWYQQALGQGPQFIFQYYREEENGRGNFPPRFSGLQFPNYSSELNVNALELDDSALYLCASSLDRVDEQYFGPGTRLTVT.

The V call is TRBV4-2, the J call TRBJ1-4; unclear D gene. V gave up 4 bases and J gave up 4 bases, with 10 bases separating them. The germline gives CDR1 LGHNA, CDR2 YNFKEQ. The CDR3 length is 14 residues. CDR3: CASSPQMLNEKLFF. The DNA of the CDR3 is TGTGCCAGCAGCCCTCAGATGCTTAATGAAAAACTGTTTTTT.

The chain employs TRBV20-1 and TRBJ2-7; D might be TRBD2 (6 bases). Trimming removed 4 bases from V and 1 base from J, with 11 bases in between. CDR1 DFQATT and CDR2 SNEGSKA come from the germline V gene (reference sequence). There are 13 residues in the CDR3. The CDR3: CSAIDSGSYEQYF. The CDR3 region has the DNA TGCAGTGCTATTGATAGCGGTTCCTACGAGCAGTACTTC.

This clone appeared a few times. The J gene is TRBJ2-1, the V gene TRBV3-1 (or the pseudogene TRBV3-2); no firm D call. Germline V gene data show CDR1 as LGHDT and CDR2 as YNNKEL (reference sequence). Trimming left V 2 bases short and J 5 bases short, with 7 bases between. This CDR3 contains 13 residues. The DNA of the CDR3 is TGTGCCAGCAGCCAAAAGAGCAACAATGAGCAGTTCTTC. This sequence encodes CASSQKSNNEQFF.

Here the CDR3 DNA reads TGCGCCAGTAGGACAGGGACGAACACTGAAGCTTTCTTT. Amino acid sequence: CASRTGTNTEAFF. The chain employs TRBV5-1 and TRBJ1-1; TRBD1 agrees at 8 bases. The CDR3 is 13 residues long. Germline values: CDR1 SGHRS, CDR2 YFSETQ. V lost 8 bases and J lost 1; bases outside the gene matches: 4.

The CDR3 loop is CASTRTGGRTGELFF. CDR3 DNA: TGTGCCAGCACTCGGACAGGGGGCCGGACCGGGGAGCTGTTTTTT. The chain employs TRBV7-9 and TRBJ2-2; 11 positions agree with TRBD1. Germline CDR1 SEHNR, CDR2 FQNEAQ (reference sequence). V dropped 7 bases and J dropped 5; count of bases not matched to a gene: 6. This CDR3 is 15 amino acids long.

The chain combines TRBV27 with TRBJ2-7; D is ambiguous. This CDR3 has 11 residues. The germline CDR1 and CDR2 sequences are MNHEY and SMNVEV (reference sequence). Trimming took 6 bases from V and 3 from J, leaving 6 bases between them. This chain's CDR3 is CASSNYYEQYF. For the CDR3, the DNA is TGTGCCAGCAGCAACTACTACGAGCAGTACTTC.

V and J are TRBV5-1 and TRBJ1-1; 8 nucleotides line up with TRBD1. Germline trimming cut 4 bases from V and 6 bases from J; bases unmatched to any gene: 14. From germline, CDR1 is SGHRS and CDR2 YFSETQ. The CDR3 spans 16 residues. The CDR3 region has the DNA TGCGCCAGCAGCACTTCTATCAGGACAGGGTCCCCTGAAGCTTTCTTT. It translates to CASSTSIRTGSPEAFF.

The gene calls are TRBV19 and TRBJ2-1, with D uncertain. Germline CDR1 reads LNHDA; CDR2 reads SQIVND (reference sequence). This CDR3 has 13 residues. Between the trimmed V and J ends, which lost 5 bases and 9 bases, there was a span of 14 bases. The chain's CDR3 is CASSQVHMAEQFF. The CDR3 DNA sequence: TGTGCCAGTAGTCAGGTCCACATGGCTGAGCAGTTCTTC.

This chain links TRBV10-3 with TRBJ2-2, with D tentatively TRBD2 (6 bases). Germline V lookup: CDR1 ENHRY, CDR2 SYGVKD. Trimming took 9 bases from V and 6 from J, leaving 17 bases between them. This CDR3 contains 14 residues. The CDR3 bases are TGTGCCATAAGACCGGACGGGGGAGCCGGGGAGCTGTTTTTT. This sequence encodes CAIRPDGGAGELFF.

The gene calls are TRBV7-6 and TRBJ2-1, with 7 bases lining up with TRBD2. With V trimmed by 5 bases and J by 5 bases, 12 bases remained unmatched. Germline V gene sequence: CDR1 SGHVS, CDR2 FNYEAQ. The CDR3 spans 16 residues. This CDR3 is CASSRGGGSFHNEQFF. The CDR3, as DNA: TGTGCCAGCAGCCGGGGAGGCGGGAGCTTCCACAATGAGCAGTTCTTC.

The genes are TRBV5-1 and TRBJ2-2; D gene unclear. Germline-derived CDR1 and CDR2 are SGHRS and YFSETQ. The CDR3 spans 15 residues. With 1 base removed from V and 1 base from J, the gap between germline ends came to 8 bases. CDR3 in amino acids: CASSLLGQNTGELFF. Here the CDR3 DNA reads TGCGCCAGCAGCTTGCTGGGCCAGAACACCGGGGAGCTGTTTTTT.

V is TRBV5-4 and J is TRBJ2-1; possible D gene TRBD2, 5 bases. This CDR3 is 16 amino acids long. V was pared by 0 bases and J by 6 bases, with 16 bases between. The germline V gene encodes CDR1 SGHNT and CDR2 YYREEE (reference sequence). The CDR3 loop is CASSLGASGGTNEQFF. DNA for the CDR3: TGTGCCAGCAGCTTGGGAGCCAGCGGAGGAACCAATGAGCAGTTCTTC.